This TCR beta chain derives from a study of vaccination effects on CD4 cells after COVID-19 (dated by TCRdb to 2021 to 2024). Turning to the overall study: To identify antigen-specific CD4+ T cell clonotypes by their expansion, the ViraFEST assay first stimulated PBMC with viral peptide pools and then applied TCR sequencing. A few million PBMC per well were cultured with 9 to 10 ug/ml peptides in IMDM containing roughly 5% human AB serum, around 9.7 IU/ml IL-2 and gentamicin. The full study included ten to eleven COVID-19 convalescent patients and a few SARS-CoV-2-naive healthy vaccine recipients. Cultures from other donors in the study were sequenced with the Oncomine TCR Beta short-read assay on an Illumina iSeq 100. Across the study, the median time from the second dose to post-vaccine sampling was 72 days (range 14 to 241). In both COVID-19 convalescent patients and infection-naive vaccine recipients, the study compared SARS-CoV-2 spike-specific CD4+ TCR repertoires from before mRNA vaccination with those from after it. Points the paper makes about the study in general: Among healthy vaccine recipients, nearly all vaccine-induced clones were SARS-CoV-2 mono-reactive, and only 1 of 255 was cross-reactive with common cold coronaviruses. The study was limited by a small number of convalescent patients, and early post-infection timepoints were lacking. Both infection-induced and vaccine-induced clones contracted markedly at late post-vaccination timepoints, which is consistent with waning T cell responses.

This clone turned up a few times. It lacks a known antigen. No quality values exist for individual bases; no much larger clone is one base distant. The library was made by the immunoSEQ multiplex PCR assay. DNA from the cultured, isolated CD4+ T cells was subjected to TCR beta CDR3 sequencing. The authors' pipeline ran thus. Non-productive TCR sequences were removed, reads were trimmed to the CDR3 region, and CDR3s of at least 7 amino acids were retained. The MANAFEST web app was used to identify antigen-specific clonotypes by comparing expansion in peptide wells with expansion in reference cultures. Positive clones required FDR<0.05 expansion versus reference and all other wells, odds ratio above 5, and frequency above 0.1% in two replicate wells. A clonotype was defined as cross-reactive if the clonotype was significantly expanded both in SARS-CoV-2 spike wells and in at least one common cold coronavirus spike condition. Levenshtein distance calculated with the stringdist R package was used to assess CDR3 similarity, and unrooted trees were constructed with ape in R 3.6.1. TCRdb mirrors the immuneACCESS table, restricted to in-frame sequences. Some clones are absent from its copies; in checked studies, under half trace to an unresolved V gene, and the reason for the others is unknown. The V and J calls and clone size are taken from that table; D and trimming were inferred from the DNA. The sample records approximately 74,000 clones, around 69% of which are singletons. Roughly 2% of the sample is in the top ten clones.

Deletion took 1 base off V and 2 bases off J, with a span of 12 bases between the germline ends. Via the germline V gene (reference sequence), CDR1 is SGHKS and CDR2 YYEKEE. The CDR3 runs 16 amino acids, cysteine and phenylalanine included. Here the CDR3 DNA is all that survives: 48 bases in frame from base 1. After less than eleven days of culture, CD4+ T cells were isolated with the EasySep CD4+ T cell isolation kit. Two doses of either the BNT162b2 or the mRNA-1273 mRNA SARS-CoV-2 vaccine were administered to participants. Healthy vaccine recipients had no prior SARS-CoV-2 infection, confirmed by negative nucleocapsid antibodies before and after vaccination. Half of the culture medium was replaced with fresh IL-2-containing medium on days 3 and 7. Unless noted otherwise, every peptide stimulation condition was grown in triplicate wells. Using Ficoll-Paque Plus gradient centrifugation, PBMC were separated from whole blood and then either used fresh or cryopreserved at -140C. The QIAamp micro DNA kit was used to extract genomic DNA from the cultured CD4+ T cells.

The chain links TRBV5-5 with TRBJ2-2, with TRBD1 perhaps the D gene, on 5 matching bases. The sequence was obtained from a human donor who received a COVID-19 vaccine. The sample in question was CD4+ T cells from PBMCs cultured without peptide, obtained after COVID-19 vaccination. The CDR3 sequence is CASSLLSQGNTGELFF. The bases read TGTGCCAGCAGCTTGCTCTCCCAGGGTAACACCGGGGAGCTGTTTTTT.